This T cell receptor beta chain was recorded in a study of blood T cells in healthy people across ages. This clonotype has just a few counts. The junction and the germline gene differ at one end; a read error may be behind it. It was with a sample-barcoded 5' primer and a J-beta primer mix that a second PCR of about 6 to 12 cycles was run. Using its own MiXCR run on the 5' RACE reads, TCRdb lists one record per CDR3 protein. Of around 1,500,000 distinct CDR3 sequences listed, 40% to 50% are singletons. The CDR3 sequence is 13 residues long. The sequencing sample was made of blood. This rearrangement joins TRBV12-3 or TRBV12-4 to TRBJ1-2, with 7 nucleotides matching TRBD1. This TCR was sampled from a woman aged 18-30 years in good health. The CDR3 loop reads CASSFGTVYGNTF. CDR3 DNA sequence: TGTGCCAGCAGTTTCGGGACAGTCTATGGCAACACCTTC.